This T cell receptor (beta chain) was obtained from a study of control samples from healthy donors and cancer patients. Here immunoSEQ multiplex PCR was the method, and the copy in TCRdb shows in-frame clones only, minus some. The data contain about 190,000 clones, 90% to 95% of them seen just once; the ten biggest clones take up 1.5% to 2%. The sample consisted of blood. The sequence was obtained from a man aged 30-40 years in good health.

This CDR3 reads CASSLDWNTEAFF. The CDR3 DNA reads TGCGCCAGCAGCTTGGACTGGAACACTGAAGCTTTCTTT. The V gene is TRBV5-1, the J gene TRBJ1-1, with D uncertain. The CDR3 contains 13 residues. Germline CDR1 is SGHRS and CDR2 is YFSETQ. The V gene lost 0 bases and the J gene lost 1 base, with 4 bases spanning the gap. Using reference TRBV5-1 and TRBJ1-1 for the parts outside the CDR3, the full variable domain is KAGVTQTPRYLIKTRGQQVTLSCSPISGHRSVSWYQQTPGQGLQFLFEYFSETQRNKGNFPGRFSGRQFSNSRSEMNVSTLELGDSALYLCASSLDWNTEAFFGQGTRLTVV.